Only one count was recorded for the clone carrying this T cell receptor beta chain. The CDR3 has 15 amino acids. The germline gives CDR1 SGHRS, CDR2 YFSETQ. Trimming cost V 1 base and J 1 base, with 11 bases left between them. This specimen comes from a study of blood T cell repertoires in COVID-19. TCRdb keeps only in-frame clones here, not all; method: immunoSEQ multiplex PCR. The sample holds approximately 210,000 clones; about 91% are singletons and the top ten take 1% to 1.5%. The clonotype originates from a man younger than 40 with acute or convalescent COVID-19. The sequencing input was peripheral blood. V gene TRBV5-1 combines with J gene TRBJ1-1, with D possibly matching TRBD1 (5 bases). CDR3 residues: CASSLSRGTNTEAFF. CDR3 nucleotide sequence: TGCGCCAGCAGCTTGTCGCGGGGCACGAACACTGAAGCTTTCTTT.